These T cell receptor beta chains were read from a single sample in a study of T cell responses to AZD1222 COVID-19 vaccine. TCRdb's table, derived via immunoSEQ multiplex PCR, lists solely in-frame clones and lacks some. The table lists about 180,000 clones, around 90% of them singletons, with over 6% in the top ten. The sample was peripheral blood, taken on day 0 of AZD1222 vaccination. These receptors were obtained from an adult in good health. Each CDR3 is given with its conserved first and last residue. The order of the fields is V gene, CDR3 length, D gene, J gene, clone size, CDR3 protein, CDR3 DNA. D genes are given only for firm matches. The listing skips clone size in some rows; elsewhere it reads once, few, many or a size class.

>TRBV9|14|NA|TRBJ1-4|NA
CASSPRVVNEKLFF
TGTGCCAGCAGCCCGAGGGTGGTAAATGAAAAACTGTTTTTT
>TRBV9|15|TRBD1|TRBJ1-1|NA
CASSQKGAANTEAFF
TGTGCCAGCAGCCAGAAGGGGGCCGCGAACACTGAAGCTTTCTTT
>TRBV6-4|17|NA|TRBJ1-5|NA
CASSDKGGLYSNQPQHF
TGTGCCAGCAGTGACAAAGGGGGGCTTTATAGCAATCAGCCCCAGCATTTT
>TRBV19|15|NA|TRBJ1-6|NA
CASSHGTNRDSPLHF
TGTGCCAGTAGCCACGGGACAAATAGGGATTCACCCCTCCACTTT
>TRBV6-5|14|NA|TRBJ1-2|NA
CASRPSGGNYGYTF
TGTGCCAGCAGACCGAGTGGTGGCAACTATGGCTACACCTTC
>TRBV6-1|16|TRBD1|TRBJ2-2|NA
CASSASGGMGTGELFF
TGTGCCAGCAGTGCATCAGGGGGAATGGGCACCGGGGAGCTGTTTTTT
>TRBV10-3|17|NA|TRBJ2-5|NA
CAISESTPGSSQETQYF
TGTGCCATCAGTGAGTCGACCCCCGGCAGTAGCCAAGAGACCCAGTACTTC
>TRBV4-1|14|NA|TRBJ1-1|NA
CASSQAAINTEAFF
TGCGCCAGCAGCCAAGCAGCTATAAACACTGAAGCTTTCTTT
>TRBV5-4|16|TRBD1|TRBJ2-6|NA
CASSRTGGSGANVLTF
TGTGCCAGCAGCAGGACAGGGGGGTCCGGGGCCAACGTCCTGACTTTC
>TRBV4-2|17|TRBD1|TRBJ1-3|NA
CASSQDQGAISGNTIYF
TGTGCCAGCAGCCAAGATCAGGGGGCCATCTCTGGAAACACCATATATTTT
>TRBV4-1|15|NA|TRBJ2-7|NA
CASSHELTVPYEQYF
TGCGCCAGCAGCCATGAATTAACAGTACCCTACGAGCAGTACTTC
>TRBV5-1|14|TRBD1|TRBJ1-2|once
CASSYRGPNYGYTF
TGCGCCAGCAGCTACAGGGGACCTAACTATGGCTACACCTTC
>TRBV29-1|12|TRBD1|TRBJ1-1|NA
CSVVPGTVEAFF
TGCAGCGTTGTGCCCGGGACAGTGGAAGCTTTCTTT
>TRBV9|15|NA|TRBJ2-1|once
CASSAGHASYNEQFF
TGTGCCAGCAGCGCAGGACATGCCTCCTACAATGAGCAGTTCTTC
>TRBV7-2|15|NA|TRBJ2-3|NA
CASSLALALAGTQYF
TGTGCCAGCAGCTTAGCGCTTGCGTTGGCGGGTACGCAGTATTTT
>TRBV6-6|18|NA|TRBJ1-6|NA
CASSRTGSETIHNSPLHF
TGTGCCAGCAGTCGAACCGGGAGCGAGACTATCCATAATTCACCCCTCCACTTT
>TRBV19|14|NA|TRBJ2-5|NA
CASSMRAGQETQYF
TGTGCCAGTAGTATGCGGGCAGGACAAGAGACCCAGTACTTC
>TRBV6-6|14|NA|TRBJ1-1|once
CASSPPGEGVEAFF
TGTGCCAGCAGCCCTCCGGGGGAGGGGGTAGAAGCTTTCTTT
>TRBV6-5|14|NA|TRBJ1-2|NA
CASTEWWGGNGYTF
TGTGCCAGCACCGAGTGGTGGGGGGGAAATGGCTACACCTTC
>TRBV5-1|14|TRBD1|TRBJ2-7|NA
CASSLQGDFYEQYF
TGCGCCAGCAGCTTACAGGGGGACTTCTACGAGCAGTACTTC
>TRBV9|15|NA|TRBJ1-2|NA
CASSVEQVPSYGYTF
TGTGCCAGCAGCGTAGAACAGGTACCATCTTATGGCTACACCTTC
>TRBV6-5|13|NA|TRBJ1-2|NA
CASSTTGNYGYTF
TGTGCCAGCAGTACAACAGGGAACTATGGCTACACCTTC
>TRBV28|15|NA|TRBJ2-5|NA
CASSFPGPGGGTQYF
TGTGCCAGCAGTTTCCCCGGACCAGGGGGGGGGACCCAGTACTTC
>TRBV7-2|17|TRBD2|TRBJ2-2|NA
CASSLEGLAGNTGELFF
TGTGCCAGCAGCTTAGAGGGACTAGCGGGGAACACCGGGGAGCTGTTTTTT
>TRBV7-2|15|NA|TRBJ1-1|NA
CASSLDHGADTEAFF
TGTGCCAGCAGCTTAGATCACGGGGCGGACACTGAAGCTTTCTTT
>TRBV5-1|13|NA|TRBJ2-7|NA
CASSLASRSKQYF
TGCGCCAGCAGCTTGGCCTCCAGATCCAAGCAGTACTTC
>TRBV4-1|15|TRBD1|TRBJ1-2|NA
CASSQVGQGARGYTF
TGCGCCAGCAGCCAAGTGGGACAGGGGGCGCGCGGCTACACCTTC
>TRBV6-1|15|NA|TRBJ1-2|NA
CASSEIFGGNYGYTF
TGTGCCAGCAGTGAAATATTCGGGGGTAACTATGGCTACACCTTC
>TRBV11-2|11|NA|TRBJ2-7|NA
CASSLAYEQYF
TGTGCCAGCAGCTTAGCCTACGAGCAGTACTTC
>TRBV7-8|14|TRBD1|TRBJ2-7|NA
CASSLGTGAYEQYF
TGTGCCAGCAGCTTAGGGACAGGGGCCTACGAGCAGTACTTC
>TRBV7-8|14|NA|TRBJ2-5|NA
CASSPWTQQETQYF
TGTGCCAGCAGCCCATGGACACAACAAGAGACCCAGTACTTC
>TRBV2|12|NA|TRBJ2-7|NA
CASKGGVYEQYF
TGTGCCAGCAAGGGGGGGGTCTACGAGCAGTACTTC
>TRBV28|16|TRBD1|TRBJ1-5|NA
CASSSGTGARNQPQHF
TGTGCCAGCAGTTCTGGGACAGGGGCCCGCAATCAGCCCCAGCATTTT
>TRBV2|15|TRBD2|TRBJ2-2|NA
CASRPPGGGTGELFF
TGTGCCAGCAGGCCCCCGGGGGGGGGCACCGGGGAGCTGTTTTTT
>TRBV4-1|15|NA|TRBJ1-1|few
CASSRVLNRNTEAFF
TGCGCCAGCAGCCGCGTCCTAAACAGGAACACTGAAGCTTTCTTT
>TRBV12-3/TRBV12-4|11|NA|TRBJ2-1|NA
CASSLGDEQFF
TGTGCCAGCAGTCTGGGCGATGAGCAGTTCTTC
>TRBV7-9|13|NA|TRBJ1-1|NA
CASSRTARAEAFF
TGTGCCAGCAGCCGGACAGCACGCGCTGAAGCTTTCTTT
>TRBV7-9|15|NA|TRBJ2-1|NA
CASSPLPRHGNEQFF
TGTGCCAGCAGCCCGTTACCAAGGCACGGCAATGAGCAGTTCTTC
>TRBV28|18|TRBD1|TRBJ1-5|NA
CASSFPTGQGRSGQPQHF
TGTGCCAGCAGTTTCCCAACGGGACAGGGGCGGTCAGGTCAGCCCCAGCATTTT
>TRBV4-1|18|TRBD1|TRBJ2-2|NA
CASSREPQGVLFTGELFF
TGCGCCAGCAGCCGAGAACCACAGGGGGTTCTCTTTACCGGGGAGCTGTTTTTT
>TRBV7-3|13|TRBD1|TRBJ1-5|NA
CASSPDRGEPQHF
TGTGCCAGCAGCCCGGACAGGGGCGAGCCCCAGCATTTT
>TRBV2|13|NA|TRBJ2-7|NA
CASSDKASYEQYF
TGTGCCAGCAGTGATAAGGCCTCCTACGAGCAGTACTTC
>TRBV19|16|NA|TRBJ1-3|NA
CASSTTWVGSGNTIYF
TGTGCCAGTAGTACCACATGGGTTGGCTCTGGAAACACCATATATTTT
>TRBV3-1/TRBV3-2|13|NA|TRBJ1-1|NA
CASSPTMNTEAFF
TGTGCCAGCAGCCCAACCATGAACACTGAAGCTTTCTTT
>TRBV7-7|13|NA|TRBJ2-2|NA
CASSIQDTGELFF
TGTGCCAGCAGCATACAAGACACCGGGGAGCTGTTTTTT
>TRBV12-3/TRBV12-4|13|NA|TRBJ1-1|NA
CASSLLRNTEAFF
TGTGCCAGCAGTTTACTCAGAAACACTGAAGCTTTCTTT
>TRBV30|14|NA|TRBJ1-2|few
CACPLTGAPYGYTF
TGTGCCTGCCCACTGACAGGAGCCCCGTATGGCTACACCTTC
>TRBV6-2/TRBV6-3|12|TRBD2|TRBJ2-4|once
CASSGGALIQYF
TGTGCCAGTAGCGGGGGGGCTCTCATTCAGTACTTC
>TRBV18|16|TRBD1|TRBJ1-2|NA
CASSAGQGLNNYGYTF
TGTGCCAGCTCAGCGGGACAGGGCCTCAATAACTATGGCTACACCTTC
>TRBV19|13|NA|TRBJ2-7|NA
CASTPGSTYEQYF
TGTGCCAGTACCCCAGGGAGCACCTACGAGCAGTACTTC
>TRBV4-1|15|TRBD1|TRBJ2-1|few
CASSQDGQGYNEQFF
TGCGCCAGCAGCCAAGATGGACAGGGTTACAATGAGCAGTTCTTC
>TRBV28|12|NA|TRBJ1-2|NA
CAIWGANYGYTF
TGTGCCATCTGGGGCGCTAACTATGGCTACACCTTC
>TRBV7-7|12|NA|TRBJ2-2|once
CASSNIQGLLFF
TGTGCCAGCAGCAATATCCAGGGACTCCTGTTTTTT